This T cell receptor beta chain was sequenced for a study of shared clonotypes between healthy human individuals. Study-level information: The study enrolled a couple of women and a few men aged 18 to 49.

The assay was immunoSEQ multiplex PCR, and TCRdb's table has in-frame clones only and misses some. The table has fewer than 650,000 clones, 75% to 85% seen once. About 90 million PBMCs per unsorted sample were used for genomic DNA. Trimming took off 2 bases at V and 0 bases at J, with 3 bases between the two ends. CDR1 SGHTS and CDR2 YDEGEE come from the germline V gene. The CDR3 loop spans 13 amino acids. The source material was PBMCs. The rearrangement joins TRBV5-8 to TRBJ1-5; D unclear. The sequence came from a woman in her thirties or forties in good health. Some clones in this sample may be carry-over from other donors' samples. CDR3 loop: CASSFGSNQPQHF. The CDR3 DNA reads as TGTGCCAGCAGCTTTGGTAGCAATCAGCCCCAGCATTTT.